This T cell receptor beta chain was sequenced during a study of T cell changes during pregnancy in multiple sclerosis (dated by TCRdb to between 2019 and 2020). At the level of the whole study: The study examined how the T cell repertoire changed over the course of pregnancy in women with multiple sclerosis.

This clone is a singleton in its sample. The antigen it recognizes is unknown. Per-base qualities were not stored, and no clone one base away is much larger. Library preparation employed the immunoSEQ multiplex PCR assay. TCRdb mirrors the immuneACCESS table, restricted to in-frame sequences. Some clones are absent from its copies; in checked studies, under half trace to an unresolved V gene, and the reason for the others is unknown. The sample includes about 92,000 clones, with roughly nine tenths observed a single time. Together, the top ten hold 1.5% to 1.7% of the sample. Counted from cysteine to phenylalanine, this CDR3 has 15 amino acids. Only the CDR3 DNA stays, 45 bases, in frame from base 1. CDR1 and CDR2 are drawn from the germline V gene (reference sequence): MNHEY, SMNVEV. Deletion took 5 bases off V and 4 bases off J, with a span of 17 bases between the germline ends.

The sample consisted of peripheral blood, taken in the first trimester of pregnancy. The sequence joins TRBV27 to TRBJ1-2; the D gene lacks a confident call. This receptor was identified in a female donor with multiple sclerosis, enrolled in a pregnancy study. The sequence in DNA is TGTGCCAGCAGTCCCACCGTCGCGGGGAGCTATGGCTACACCTTC. It translates as CASSPTVAGSYGYTF.